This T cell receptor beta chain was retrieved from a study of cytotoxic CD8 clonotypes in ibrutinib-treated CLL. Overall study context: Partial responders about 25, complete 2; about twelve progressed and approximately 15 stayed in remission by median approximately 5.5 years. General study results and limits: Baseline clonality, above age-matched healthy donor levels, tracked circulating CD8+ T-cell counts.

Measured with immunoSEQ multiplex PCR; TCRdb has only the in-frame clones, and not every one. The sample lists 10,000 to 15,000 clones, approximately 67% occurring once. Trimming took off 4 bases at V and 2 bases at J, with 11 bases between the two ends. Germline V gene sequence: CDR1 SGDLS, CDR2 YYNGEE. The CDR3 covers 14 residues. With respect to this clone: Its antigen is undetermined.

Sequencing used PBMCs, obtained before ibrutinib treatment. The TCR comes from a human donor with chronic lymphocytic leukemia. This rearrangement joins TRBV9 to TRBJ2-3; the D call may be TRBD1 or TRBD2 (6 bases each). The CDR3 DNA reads TGTGCCAGCAGCCACGGGGGACACACAGATACGCAGTATTTT. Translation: CASSHGGHTDTQYF.